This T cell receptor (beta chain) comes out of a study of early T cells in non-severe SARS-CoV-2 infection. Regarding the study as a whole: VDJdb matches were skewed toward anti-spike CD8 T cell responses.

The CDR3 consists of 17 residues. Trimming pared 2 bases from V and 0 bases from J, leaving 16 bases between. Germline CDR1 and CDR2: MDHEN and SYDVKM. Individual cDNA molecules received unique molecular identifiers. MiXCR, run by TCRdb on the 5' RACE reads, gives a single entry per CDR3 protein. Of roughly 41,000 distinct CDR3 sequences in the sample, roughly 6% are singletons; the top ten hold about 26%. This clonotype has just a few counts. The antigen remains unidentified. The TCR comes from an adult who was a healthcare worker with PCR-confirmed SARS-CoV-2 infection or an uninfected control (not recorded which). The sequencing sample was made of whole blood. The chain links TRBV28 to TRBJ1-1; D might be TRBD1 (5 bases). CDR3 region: CASSLAGLGYLNTEAFF. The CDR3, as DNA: TGTGCCAGCAGTTTAGCGGGGCTGGGGTACTTGAACACTGAAGCTTTCTTT.